The 25 T cell receptor beta chains below were found in one sample sequenced in a study of cytomegalovirus exposure and HLA in healthy donors (dated by TCRdb to about 2017). Library method: the immunoSEQ multiplex PCR assay. The table comes from immuneACCESS by way of TCRdb, which keeps in-frame sequences with V and J called. Part of the clones is missing from these tables; in studies checked, under half for an unresolved V gene and the rest for unknown reasons. This sample has about 53,000 clones in its table, and about 90% of those were observed once. The top ten clonotypes cover 1.4% to 1.5% of the sample. The sample consisted of PBMCs. The source of these receptors is a man younger than 35 in good health and CMV-seronegative.

The V call is TRBV10-3, the J call TRBJ1-2, with a tentative D call TRBD1 (6 bases). The germline gives CDR1 ENHRY, CDR2 SYGVKD. V lost 6 bases and J 5 bases, leaving 19 bases between the germline ends. The CDR3 loop spans 15 amino acids. The CDR3 is CAIRDGGGLSYGYTF. The CDR3 bases are TGTGCCATCAGAGATGGCGGGGGCTTGTCTTATGGCTACACCTTC.

The rearrangement links TRBV5-1 to TRBJ2-7; TRBD1 aligns across 8 bases. With V trimmed by 1 base and J by 1 base, 7 bases remained unmatched. CDR1 SGHRS and CDR2 YFSETQ come from the germline V gene. This CDR3 is built from 16 residues. CDR3 in amino acids: CASSLLSRGLSYEQYF. For the CDR3, the DNA is TGCGCCAGCAGCTTGCTCTCCAGGGGGCTTTCCTACGAGCAGTACTTC.

This clone has only one observation. The V gene is TRBV28, the J gene TRBJ2-5, with a tentative D call TRBD2 (5 bases). Trimming took 6 bases from V and 5 from J, leaving 10 bases between them. The CDR3 runs 12 residues. Germline CDR1 MDHEN, CDR2 SYDVKM. The DNA for the CDR3 is TGTGCCAGCAGGGATAGAGGGGAGACCCAGTACTTC. Its translation is CASRDRGETQYF. The full variable domain, its missing parts supplied by reference TRBV28 and TRBJ2-5, is DVKVTQSSRYLVKRTGEKVFLECVQDMDHENMFWYRQDPGLGLRLIYFSYDVKMKEKGDIPEGYSVSREKKERFSLILESASTNQTSMYLCASRDRGETQYFGPGTRLLVL.

The chain employs TRBV27 and TRBJ2-3; maybe TRBD2 (5 bases). The germline V gene has CDR1 MNHEY and CDR2 SMNVEV (reference sequence). CDR3 length: 14 amino acids. The V and J ends lost 7 bases and 2 bases respectively, with 13 bases between them. CDR3: CASMTSGYTDTQYF. As DNA, the CDR3 is TGTGCCAGCATGACGAGCGGATACACAGATACGCAGTATTTT.

The CDR3 spells CASSHGGSGRGEQYF. The CDR3 nucleotides read TGTGCCAGCAGTCACGGGGGTAGCGGGAGGGGCGAGCAGTACTTC. The gene calls are TRBV6-5 and TRBJ2-7, with 11 positions matching TRBD2. CDR3 length equals 15 residues. Germline assignment: CDR1 MNHEY and CDR2 SVGAGI. V lost 5 bases, J lost 6 bases, and 9 bases stayed unmatched.

The sample holds one count of this clone. V is TRBV7-2 and J is TRBJ1-3; no clear D gene. The CDR3 consists of 14 residues. V was pared by 5 bases and J by 6 bases, with 14 bases between. Per the germline V gene, CDR1 is SGHTA and CDR2 is FQGNSA. Here the CDR3 DNA reads TGTGCCAGCAGCCTGGGGAGGAGCCAAAACACCATATATTTT. Translating gives CASSLGRSQNTIYF.

This chain joins TRBV18 and TRBJ1-1, with TRBD1 as a possible D gene (5 bases). The V and J ends lost 2 bases and 4 bases respectively, with 11 bases between them. Germline V gene sequence: CDR1 KGHSH, CDR2 LQKENI. This CDR3 is built from 14 residues. The CDR3 coding sequence is TGTGCCAGCTCACCAAGGGAGGGGAGCACTGAAGCTTTCTTT. Translated, it gives CASSPREGSTEAFF.

The CDR3: CASSPQGLSGNTIYF. The CDR3 DNA reads as TGCGCCAGCAGTCCCCAGGGGCTCTCTGGAAACACCATATATTTT. The chain is built from TRBV10-2 and TRBJ1-3; perhaps TRBD1 as D (6 bases). The V and J ends lost 5 bases and 0 bases respectively, with 11 bases between them. CDR3 size: 15 residues. Germline CDR1 and CDR2: WSHSY and SAAADI.

This chain's CDR3 is CASSLGAAQSYNEQFF. The CDR3, as DNA: TGTGCCAGCAGCTTAGGGGCCGCACAAAGCTACAATGAGCAGTTCTTC. This chain joins TRBV7-8 and TRBJ2-1, with D hard to call. Trimming removed 1 base from V and 3 bases from J, with 13 bases in between. The CDR3 runs to 16 residues. Germline CDR1 and CDR2: SGHVS and FQNEAQ.

The rearrangement joins TRBV9 to TRBJ2-5; D perhaps matches TRBD2 (5 bases). The CDR3 covers 16 residues. V was trimmed by 2 bases and J by 5 bases, leaving 19 bases between them. CDR1 and CDR2 from the germline V gene are SGDLS and YYNGEE. The CDR3, as DNA: TGTGCCAGCAGCGTCCGAGCGGATTCTAGTGGGGAGACCCAGTACTTC. Its protein is CASSVRADSSGETQYF.

The V and J genes are TRBV7-7 and TRBJ2-7; TRBD2 might be the D (6 bases). Germline V gene sequence: CDR1 SSHAT, CDR2 FNYEAQ (reference sequence). The CDR3 extends over 13 amino acids. The V end lost 5 bases, the J end lost 6 bases, and 14 bases lay between the germline ends. CDR3 amino acids: CASSPKLRGEQYF. The CDR3 DNA reads as TGTGCCAGCAGCCCTAAGCTGCGGGGCGAGCAGTACTTC.

V gene TRBV29-1 combines with J gene TRBJ2-1; possible D gene TRBD2, 6 bases. Trimming cost V 4 bases and J 1 base, with 14 bases left between them. The CDR3 contains 15 residues. CDR1 SQVTM and CDR2 ANQGSEA come from the germline V gene. The CDR3 reads CSVGTGTRSYNEQFF. The CDR3 nucleotides are TGCAGCGTTGGAACTGGGACTCGTTCCTACAATGAGCAGTTCTTC.

The chain joins TRBV27 to TRBJ2-7; 7 bases map to TRBD1. CDR3 length: 13 amino acids. Trimming cost V 6 bases and J 5 bases; bases outside gene matches: 7. CDR1 is MNHEY, CDR2 SMNVEV, per germline (reference sequence). The DNA for the CDR3 is TGTGCCAGCAGCACGACAGGGATCAACGAGCAGTACTTC. It is translated as CASSTTGINEQYF.

The rearrangement joins TRBV9 to TRBJ1-2; the D is unclear. V gave up 2 bases and J gave up 4 bases, with 6 bases separating them. The CDR3 consists of 12 residues. Germline CDR1 SGDLS, CDR2 YYNGEE. CDR3 region: CASSVGSYGYTF. The CDR3 DNA reads as TGTGCCAGCAGCGTCGGTAGCTATGGCTACACCTTC. The entire variable domain, with the rest obtained from reference TRBV9 and TRBJ1-2, is as follows: DSGVTQTPKHLITATGQRVTLRCSPRSGDLSVYWYQQSLDQGLQFLIQYYNGEERAKGNILERFSAQQFPDLHSELNLSSLELGDSALYFCASSVGSYGYTFGSGTRLTVV.

The genes are TRBV4-1 and TRBJ2-3; D might be TRBD2 (6 bases). The CDR3 is made up of 15 amino acids. V was pared by 4 bases and J by 1 base, with 12 bases between. In germline, CDR1 is MGHRA, CDR2 YSYEKL. Here the CDR3 DNA reads TGCGCCAGCAGCCCCCCGCCGGGGGGCACAGATACGCAGTATTTT. Protein sequence: CASSPPPGGTDTQYF.

The chain couples TRBV5-4 to TRBJ1-1; 9 nucleotides agree with TRBD1. Germline CDR1 and CDR2: SGHNT and YYREEE (reference sequence). The length of the CDR3 is 16 residues. The trim removed 4 bases at V and 5 bases at J, leaving 12 bases unmatched. CDR3 sequence (DNA): TGTGCCAGCAGCCTCCTGCGGGGACAGGGAGGGACTGAAGCTTTCTTT. Translated: CASSLLRGQGGTEAFF.

This clone appeared once. The J gene is TRBJ2-1, the V gene TRBV5-5, with D possibly being TRBD2 (5 bases). Germline CDR1 SGHKS, CDR2 YYEKEE (reference sequence). V lost 3 bases to trimming and J lost 0 bases, with 16 bases between them. The CDR3 sequence is 17 residues long. Here the CDR3 reads CASSSILGTLSYNEQFF. CDR3 bases: TGTGCCAGCAGCTCGATACTAGGCACCCTCTCCTACAATGAGCAGTTCTTC.

V and J are TRBV28 and TRBJ2-3; TRBD2 agrees at 8 bases. The CDR3 covers 14 residues. V lost 7 bases, J lost 1 base, and 4 bases stayed unmatched. Germline assignment: CDR1 MDHEN and CDR2 SYDVKM. The CDR3 coding sequence is TGTGCCAGCATTTCAGCGGGAGGCACAGATACGCAGTATTTT. It translates to CASISAGGTDTQYF.

Written as DNA, the CDR3 is TGTGCCAGTAGTATGTTGTCGGACTTAGTCAACTCTGGGGCCAACGTCCTGACTTTC. Encoded protein: CASSMLSDLVNSGANVLTF. The chain couples TRBV19 to TRBJ2-6, with D possibly TRBD2 on 5 matching bases. Deletions cut 3 bases from V and 0 bases from J, with 18 bases between. The CDR3 is made up of 19 amino acids. Germline V CDR1 and CDR2: LNHDA, SQIVND (reference sequence).

The chain is built from TRBV5-5 and TRBJ2-5; perhaps TRBD1 as D (6 bases). The ends were cut back, 3 bases at V and 1 base at J, with 10 bases in the middle. CDR1 is SGHKS, CDR2 YYEKEE, per germline (reference sequence). The CDR3 consists of 14 residues. DNA of the CDR3: TGTGCCAGCAGCTCCCTACAGGGCCAAGAGACCCAGTACTTC. Protein product: CASSSLQGQETQYF.

This chain joins TRBV15 and TRBJ1-5; the D is unclear. V lost 0 bases and J 1 base, leaving 10 bases between the germline ends. The CDR3 runs to 16 residues. CDR1 and CDR2 from the germline V gene are LNHNV and YYDKDF (reference sequence). Here the CDR3 DNA reads TGTGCCACCAGCAGAGATCGAGGGAGAAGCAATCAGCCCCAGCATTTT. Its translation is CATSRDRGRSNQPQHF.

This clone showed up just once. V and J are TRBV2 and TRBJ2-5, with D tentatively TRBD1 (6 bases). This CDR3 has 15 residues. V was shortened by 4 bases and J by 3 bases, with 15 bases between the two germline ends. The germline V gene encodes CDR1 SNHLY and CDR2 FYNNEI. For the CDR3, the DNA is TGTGCCAGCAGTGGTTTTGGTTACAGGGAAGAGACCCAGTACTTC. Translated: CASSGFGYREETQYF.

This chain joins TRBV18 and TRBJ2-3; the D gene is possibly TRBD2 (6 bases). The germline gives CDR1 KGHSH, CDR2 LQKENI. The CDR3 has 15 amino acids. The V end was cut by 3 bases, the J end by 4 bases, with 14 bases between. CDR3 in DNA: TGTGCCAGCTCACCGGCCGGGAGTTTAGCAGATACGCAGTATTTT. This gives the protein CASSPAGSLADTQYF.

The chain joins TRBV19 to TRBJ2-3, with no clear D. This CDR3 has 13 amino acids. The V and J ends lost 6 bases and 6 bases respectively, with 13 bases between them. Germline loops: CDR1 LNHDA, CDR2 SQIVND (reference sequence). CDR3 in DNA: TGTGCCAGTAGAAGCCCCTTGTCGGATACGCAGTATTTT. This encodes CASRSPLSDTQYF.

This chain links TRBV10-3 with TRBJ1-5; 9 positions agree with TRBD1. Trimming took 6 bases from V and 6 from J; bases not matched to a gene: 3. This CDR3 comprises 13 residues. CDR1 and CDR2 from the germline V gene are ENHRY and SYGVKD. DNA for the CDR3: TGTGCCATCAGGGGGGACAGGGCTCAGCCCCAGCATTTT. This sequence encodes CAIRGDRAQPQHF.